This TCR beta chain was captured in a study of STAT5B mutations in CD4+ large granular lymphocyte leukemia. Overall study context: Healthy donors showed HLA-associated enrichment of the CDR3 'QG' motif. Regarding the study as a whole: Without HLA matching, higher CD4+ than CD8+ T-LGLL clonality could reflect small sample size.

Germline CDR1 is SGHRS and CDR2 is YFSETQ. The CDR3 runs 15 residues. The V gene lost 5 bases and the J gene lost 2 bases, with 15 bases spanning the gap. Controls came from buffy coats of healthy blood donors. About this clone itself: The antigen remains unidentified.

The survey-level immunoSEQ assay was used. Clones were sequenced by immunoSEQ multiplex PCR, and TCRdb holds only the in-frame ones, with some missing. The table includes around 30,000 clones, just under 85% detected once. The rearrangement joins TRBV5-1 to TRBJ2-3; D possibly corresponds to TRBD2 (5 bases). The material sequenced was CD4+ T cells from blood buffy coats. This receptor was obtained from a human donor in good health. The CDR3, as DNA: TGCGCCAGCAGAGTGCCCCTAGCTGACACAGATACGCAGTATTTT. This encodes CASRVPLADTDTQYF.